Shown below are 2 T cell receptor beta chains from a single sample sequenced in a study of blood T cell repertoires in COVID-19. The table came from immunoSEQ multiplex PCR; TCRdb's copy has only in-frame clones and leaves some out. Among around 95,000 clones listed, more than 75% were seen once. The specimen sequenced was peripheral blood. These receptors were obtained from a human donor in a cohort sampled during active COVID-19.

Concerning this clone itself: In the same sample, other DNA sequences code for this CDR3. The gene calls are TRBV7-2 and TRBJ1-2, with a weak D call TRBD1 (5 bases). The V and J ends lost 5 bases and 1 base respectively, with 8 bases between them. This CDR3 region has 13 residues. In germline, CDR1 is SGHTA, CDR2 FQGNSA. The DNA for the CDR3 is TGTGCCAGCAGCCCAGACAGTAACTATGGCTACACCTTC. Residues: CASSPDSNYGYTF.

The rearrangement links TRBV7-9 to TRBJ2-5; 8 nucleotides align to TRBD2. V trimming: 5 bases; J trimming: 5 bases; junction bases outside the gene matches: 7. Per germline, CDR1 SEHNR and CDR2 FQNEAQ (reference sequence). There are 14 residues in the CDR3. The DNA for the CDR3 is TGTGCCAGCAGCCCACCGACTAGCGCGGAGACCCAGTACTTC. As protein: CASSPPTSAETQYF. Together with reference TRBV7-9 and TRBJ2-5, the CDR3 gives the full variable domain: DTGVSQNPRHKITKRGQNVTFRCDPISEHNRLYWYRQTLGQGPEFLTYFQNEAQLEKSRLLSDRFSAERPKGSFSTLEIQRTEQGDSAMYLCASSPPTSAETQYFGPGTRLLVL.